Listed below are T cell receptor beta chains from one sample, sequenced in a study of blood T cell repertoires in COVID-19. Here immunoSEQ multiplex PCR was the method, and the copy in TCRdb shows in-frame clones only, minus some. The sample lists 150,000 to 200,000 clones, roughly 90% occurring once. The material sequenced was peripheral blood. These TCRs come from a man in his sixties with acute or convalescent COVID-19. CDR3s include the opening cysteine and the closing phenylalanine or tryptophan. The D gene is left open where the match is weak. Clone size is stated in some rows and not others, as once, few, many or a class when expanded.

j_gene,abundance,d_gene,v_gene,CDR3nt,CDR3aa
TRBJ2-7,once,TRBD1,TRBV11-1,TGTGCCAGCAGCCCGTGGACAGGGGACGAGCAGTACTTC,CASSPWTGDEQYF
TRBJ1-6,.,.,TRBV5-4,TGTGCCAGCAGCTTGAAGGGGACCTATAATTCACCCCTCCACTTT,CASSLKGTYNSPLHF
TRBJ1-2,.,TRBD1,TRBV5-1,TGCGCCAGCAGCCTGGGACAGGGGGCGGACTATGGCTACACCTTC,CASSLGQGADYGYTF
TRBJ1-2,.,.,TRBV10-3,TGTGCCATCAGTGAATTTGAGGGAAACTATGGCTACACCTTC,CAISEFEGNYGYTF
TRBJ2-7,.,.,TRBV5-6,TGTGCCAGCAGATTGAGGGCAGGGGACATCTACGAGCAGTACTTC,CASRLRAGDIYEQYF
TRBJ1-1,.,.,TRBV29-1,TGCAGCGTTGATGTGGCACAAAACACTGAAGCTTTCTTT,CSVDVAQNTEAFF
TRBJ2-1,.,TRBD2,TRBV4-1,TGCGCCAGCAGCCAAGTTGGAACTAGCGGGGGTCGGGAGCAGTTCTTC,CASSQVGTSGGREQFF
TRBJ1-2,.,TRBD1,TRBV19,TGTGCCAGTAGTGCAAAACAGGGGTACACCTTC,CASSAKQGYTF
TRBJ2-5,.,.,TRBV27,TGTGCCAGCAGTTTCCGAGGGAGGGAGACCCAGTACTTC,CASSFRGRETQYF
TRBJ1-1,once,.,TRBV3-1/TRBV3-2,TGTGCCAGCAGCCAAGTCGCAGGGTGGAGCACTGAAGCTTTCTTT,CASSQVAGWSTEAFF
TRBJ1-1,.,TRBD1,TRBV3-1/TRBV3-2,TGTGCCAGCAGCCAAGTACAGGGGAGGACTGAAGCTTTCTTT,CASSQVQGRTEAFF
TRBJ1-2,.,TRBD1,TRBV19,TGTGCCAGCCTGAGGACAGGGCAATATGGCTACACCTTC,CASLRTGQYGYTF
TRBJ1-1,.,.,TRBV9,TGTGCCAGCAGCGTAGCCATCACCGGGATGAACACTGAAGCTTTCTTT,CASSVAITGMNTEAFF
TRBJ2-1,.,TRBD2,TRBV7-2,TGTGCCAGCAGGATGAGCGGGGGCGTATACAATGAGCAGTTCTTC,CASRMSGGVYNEQFF
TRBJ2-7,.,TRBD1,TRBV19,TGTGCCAGTAGTATCTCCGGGACAGGGGGCAACTACGAGCAGTACTTC,CASSISGTGGNYEQYF
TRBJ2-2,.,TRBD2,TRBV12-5,TGTGCTAGTGGTTTGGTACTAGCGGGAGATCCCGGGGAGCTGTTTTTT,CASGLVLAGDPGELFF
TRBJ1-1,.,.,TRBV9,TGTGCCAGCAGCGCCCCAATCTTGGGAGACACTGAAGCTTTCTTT,CASSAPILGDTEAFF
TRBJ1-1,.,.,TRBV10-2,TGCGCCAGCAGTGCCTTGAACACTGAAGCTTTCTTT,CASSALNTEAFF
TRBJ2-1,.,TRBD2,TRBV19,TGTGCCAGTAGTATGGGACTATACAATGAGCAGTTCTTC,CASSMGLYNEQFF
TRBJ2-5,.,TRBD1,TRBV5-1,TGCGCCAGCAGTTTCCGGACAGGGGACTGGGAGACCCAGTACTTC,CASSFRTGDWETQYF
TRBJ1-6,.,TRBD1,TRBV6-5,TGTGCCAGCAGTTACCTCGGACAGGGGCGTAATTCACCCCTCCACTTT,CASSYLGQGRNSPLHF
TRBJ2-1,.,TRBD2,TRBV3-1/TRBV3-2,TGTGCCAGCAGCCAAGTACTAGCGGGGGGCAGGGATGAGCAGTTCTTC,CASSQVLAGGRDEQFF
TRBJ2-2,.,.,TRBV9,TGTGCCAGCAGCGTAGGGGGCACGAACACCGGGGAGCTGTTTTTT,CASSVGGTNTGELFF
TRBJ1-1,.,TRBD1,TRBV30,TGTGCCTGGAGGACAGGGTACATGAACACTGAAGCTTTCTTT,CAWRTGYMNTEAFF
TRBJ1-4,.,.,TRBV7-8,TGTGCCAGCAGCCTAGACAGGCGAGGTGAAAAACTGTTTTTT,CASSLDRRGEKLFF
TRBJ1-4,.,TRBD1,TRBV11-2,TGTGCCAGCGCCAGGGGGGCAACTAATGAAAAACTGTTTTTT,CASARGATNEKLFF
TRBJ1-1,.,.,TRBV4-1,TGCGCCAGCAGCCAGGGGGGGCGCACTGAAGCTTTCTTT,CASSQGGRTEAFF
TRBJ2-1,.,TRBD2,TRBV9,TGTGCCAGCAGCGGGACCGGACTAGCGAGCTCCTACAATGAGCAGTTCTTC,CASSGTGLASSYNEQFF
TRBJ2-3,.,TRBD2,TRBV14,TGTGCCAGCAGCCAAGGAGCGGGAATTGATACGCAGTATTTT,CASSQGAGIDTQYF
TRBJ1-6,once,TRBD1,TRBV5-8,TGTGCCAGCAGCATGGACAGGGGACCTTATAATTCACCCCTCCACTTT,CASSMDRGPYNSPLHF
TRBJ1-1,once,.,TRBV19,TGTGCCAGTAGTGAAGATCAGACTGAAGCTTTCTTT,CASSEDQTEAFF
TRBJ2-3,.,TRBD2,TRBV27,TGTGCCAGCAGTTTAGTTTCCGGGAGGGCCTTCCTAGATACGCAGTATTTT,CASSLVSGRAFLDTQYF
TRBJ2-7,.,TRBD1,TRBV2,TGTGCCAGCATTGGCCCGGGACAGGGGTCCTACGAGCAGTACTTC,CASIGPGQGSYEQYF
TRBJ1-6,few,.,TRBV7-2,TGTGCCAGCAGCCTCCGCATGTCGAGTAATTCACCCCTCCACTTT,CASSLRMSSNSPLHF
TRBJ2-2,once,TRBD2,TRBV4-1,TGCGCCAGCAGCCAAGAGTGGTTAGCGGGGGCACTGAACACCGGGGAGCTGTTTTTT,CASSQEWLAGALNTGELFF
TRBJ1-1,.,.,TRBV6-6,TGTGCCAGCAGTTACTCGGGGGAGGCGGGCACTGAAGCTTTCTTT,CASSYSGEAGTEAFF
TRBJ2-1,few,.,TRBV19,TGTGCCAGTCCAGGCCGGGACAAGATTTACAATGAGCAGTTCTTC,CASPGRDKIYNEQFF
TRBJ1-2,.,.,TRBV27,TGTGCCAGCAGTTTACCGACAGGCTATGGCTACACCTTC,CASSLPTGYGYTF
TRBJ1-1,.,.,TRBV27,TGTGCCAGTGGAGACGACCCGATGAACACTGAAGCTTTCTTT,CASGDDPMNTEAFF
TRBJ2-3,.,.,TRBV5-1,TGCGCCAGCAGCGCACAGGGCTTACACACAGATACGCAGTATTTT,CASSAQGLHTDTQYF
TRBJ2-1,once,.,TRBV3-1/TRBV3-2,TGTGCCAGCAGCCAAGATGGCAGTTACAATGAGCAGTTCTTC,CASSQDGSYNEQFF
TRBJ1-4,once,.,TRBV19,TGTGCCAGTAGGGACAGACAGGAGAATGAAAAACTGTTTTTT,CASRDRQENEKLFF
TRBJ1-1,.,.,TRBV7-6,TGTGCCAGCAGCTCACAGGACGGCCCGGAGACTGAAGCTTTCTTT,CASSSQDGPETEAFF
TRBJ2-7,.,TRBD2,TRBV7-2,TGTGCCAGCAGAATAGCGGGAGGGTCGGGTGAGCAGTACTTC,CASRIAGGSGEQYF
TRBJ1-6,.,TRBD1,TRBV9,TGTGCCAGCAGCGCCCTACGGGACAGCTATAATTCACCCCTCCACTTT,CASSALRDSYNSPLHF
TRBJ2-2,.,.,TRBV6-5,TGTGCCAGCAGTACACGAACAAGATCAAGGGAGCTGTTTTTT,CASSTRTRSRELFF
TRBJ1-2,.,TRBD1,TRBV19,TGTGCCAGTAGTACACCGGGACAGGGCGGCTATGGCTACACCTTC,CASSTPGQGGYGYTF
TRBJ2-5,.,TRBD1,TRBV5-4,TGTGCCAGCAGTTCGCGACAGGGACAAGAGACCCAGTACTTC,CASSSRQGQETQYF
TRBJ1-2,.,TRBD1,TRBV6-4,TGTGCCAGCAGCCCCAGGACAGGGGTGTCCTATGGCTACACCTTC,CASSPRTGVSYGYTF
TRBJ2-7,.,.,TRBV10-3,TGTGCCATCAGTGATACGTTGTTGGAGGTTGCCTACGAGCAGTACTTC,CAISDTLLEVAYEQYF
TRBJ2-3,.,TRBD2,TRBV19,TGTGCCAGTAGTATAGCGGCTAGCGGGGGGGCCCCTTTCTCCAAAACAGATACGCAGTATTTT,CASSIAASGGAPFSKTDTQYF
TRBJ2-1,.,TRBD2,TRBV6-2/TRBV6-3,TGTGCCAGCAGTACTCTAGCGGGATACTACAATGAGCAGTTCTTC,CASSTLAGYYNEQFF
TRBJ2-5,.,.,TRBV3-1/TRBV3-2,TGTGCCAGCAGCCTCAGAGGGGGGGGAGAGACCCAGTACTTC,CASSLRGGGETQYF
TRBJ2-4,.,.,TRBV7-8,TGTGCCAGCAGCTTAGGGAGCGCAAACATTCAGTACTTC,CASSLGSANIQYF
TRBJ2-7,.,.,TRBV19,TGTGCCAGTAGTTTACAGGACATCCTTAATTCCTACGAGCAGTACTTC,CASSLQDILNSYEQYF
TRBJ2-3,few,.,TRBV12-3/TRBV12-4,TGTGCCAGCAGCTCCAGCACAGATACGCAGTATTTT,CASSSSTDTQYF
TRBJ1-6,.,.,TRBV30,TGTGCCTGGAGTCCCTCCAAGACAGGCCGTAATTCACCCCTCCACTTT,CAWSPSKTGRNSPLHF
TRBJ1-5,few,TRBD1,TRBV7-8,TGTGCCAGCAGCTTAAGAGTGCAAGGGGGCGGGAGGGCTCAGCCCCAGCATTTT,CASSLRVQGGGRAQPQHF
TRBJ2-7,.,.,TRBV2,TGTGCCAGCACTAGGTCCCTCCAATACGAGCAGTACTTC,CASTRSLQYEQYF
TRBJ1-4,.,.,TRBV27,TGTGCCAGCAGGCGGACAGTCAGTAATGAAAAACTGTTTTTT,CASRRTVSNEKLFF